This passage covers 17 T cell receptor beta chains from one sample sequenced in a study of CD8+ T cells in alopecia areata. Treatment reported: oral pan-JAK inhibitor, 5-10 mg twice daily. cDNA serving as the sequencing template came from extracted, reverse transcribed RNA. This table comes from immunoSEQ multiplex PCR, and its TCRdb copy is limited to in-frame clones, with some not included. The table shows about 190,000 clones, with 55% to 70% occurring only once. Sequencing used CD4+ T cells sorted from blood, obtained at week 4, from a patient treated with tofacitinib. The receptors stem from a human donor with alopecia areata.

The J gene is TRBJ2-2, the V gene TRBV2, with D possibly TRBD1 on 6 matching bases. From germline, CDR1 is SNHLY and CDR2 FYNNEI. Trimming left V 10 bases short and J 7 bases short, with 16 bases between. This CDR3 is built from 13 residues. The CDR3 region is CATGQSEVGELFF. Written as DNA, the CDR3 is TGTGCCACCGGACAGTCCGAAGTCGGGGAGCTGTTTTTT.

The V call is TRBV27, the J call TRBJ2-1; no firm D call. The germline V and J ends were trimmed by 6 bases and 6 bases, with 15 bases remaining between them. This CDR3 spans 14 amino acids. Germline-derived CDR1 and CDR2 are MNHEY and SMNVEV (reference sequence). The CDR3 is CASRHIIPGNEQFF. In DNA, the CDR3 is TGTGCCAGCAGGCACATAATACCGGGCAATGAGCAGTTCTTC.

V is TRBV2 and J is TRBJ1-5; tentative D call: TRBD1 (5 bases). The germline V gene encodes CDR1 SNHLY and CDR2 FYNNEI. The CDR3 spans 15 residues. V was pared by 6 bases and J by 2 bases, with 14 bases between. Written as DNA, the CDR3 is TGTGCCAGCAGCAAGGGACGAGAGGGCAATCAGCCCCAGCATTTT. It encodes CASSKGREGNQPQHF. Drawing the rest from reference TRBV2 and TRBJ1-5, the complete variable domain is EPEVTQTPSHQVTQMGQEVILRCVPISNHLYFYWYRQILGQKVEFLVSFYNNEISEKSEIFDDQFSVERPDGSNFTLKIRSTKLEDSAMYFCASSKGREGNQPQHFGDGTRLSIL.

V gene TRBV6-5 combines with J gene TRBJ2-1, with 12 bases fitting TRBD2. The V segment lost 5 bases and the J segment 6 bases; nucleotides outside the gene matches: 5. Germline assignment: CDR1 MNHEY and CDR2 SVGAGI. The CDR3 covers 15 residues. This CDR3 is CASSRLAGDINEQFF. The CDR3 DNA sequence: TGTGCCAGCAGTCGACTAGCGGGAGATATCAATGAGCAGTTCTTC.

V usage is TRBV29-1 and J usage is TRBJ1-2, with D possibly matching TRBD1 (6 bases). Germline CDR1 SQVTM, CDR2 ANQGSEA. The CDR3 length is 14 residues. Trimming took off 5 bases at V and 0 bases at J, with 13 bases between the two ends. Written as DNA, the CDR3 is TGCAGCGTTTCACAGGGAAGCCCTAACTATGGCTACACCTTC. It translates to CSVSQGSPNYGYTF.

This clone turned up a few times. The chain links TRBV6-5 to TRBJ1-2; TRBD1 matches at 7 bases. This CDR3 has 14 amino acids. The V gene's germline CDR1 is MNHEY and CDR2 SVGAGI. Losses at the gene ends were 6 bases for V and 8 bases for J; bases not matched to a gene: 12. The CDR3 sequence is CASRRQGSLEGYTF. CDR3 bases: TGTGCCAGCAGAAGACAGGGCTCCCTGGAGGGCTACACCTTC.

The CDR3 region has the DNA TGTGCCAGCAGCTTACTGAAGGGTCGTGGCTACACCTTC. This gives the protein CASSLLKGRGYTF. The chain employs TRBV5-4 and TRBJ1-2; D not resolved. Germline V CDR1 and CDR2: SGHNT, YYREEE (reference sequence). The CDR3 loop spans 13 amino acids. Trimming removed 2 bases at V and 7 bases at J, with 12 bases between. Based on the CDR3 plus reference TRBV5-4 and TRBJ1-2, the full variable domain is ETGVTQSPTHLIKTRGQQVTLRCSSQSGHNTVSWYQQALGQGPQFIFQYYREEENGRGNFPPRFSGLQFPNYSSELNVNALELDDSALYLCASSLLKGRGYTFGSGTRLTVV.

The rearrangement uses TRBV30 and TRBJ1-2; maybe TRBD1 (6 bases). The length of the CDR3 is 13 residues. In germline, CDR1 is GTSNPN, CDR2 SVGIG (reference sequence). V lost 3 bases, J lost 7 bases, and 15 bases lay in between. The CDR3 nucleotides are TGTGCCTGGAGCGCGACAGGTCCGTTTGGCTACACCTTC. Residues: CAWSATGPFGYTF.

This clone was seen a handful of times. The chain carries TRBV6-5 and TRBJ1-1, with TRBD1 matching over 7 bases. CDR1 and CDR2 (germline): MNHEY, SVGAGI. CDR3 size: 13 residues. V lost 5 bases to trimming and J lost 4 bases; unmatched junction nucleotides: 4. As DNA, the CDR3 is TGTGCCAGCAGTCTCCAGGGGGGCACTGAAGCTTTCTTT. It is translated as CASSLQGGTEAFF.

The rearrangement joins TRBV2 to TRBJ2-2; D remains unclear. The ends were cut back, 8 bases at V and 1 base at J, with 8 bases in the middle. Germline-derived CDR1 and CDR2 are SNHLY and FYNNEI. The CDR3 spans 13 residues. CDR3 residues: CASGWGNTGELFF. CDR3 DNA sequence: TGTGCCAGCGGGTGGGGGAACACCGGGGAGCTGTTTTTT.

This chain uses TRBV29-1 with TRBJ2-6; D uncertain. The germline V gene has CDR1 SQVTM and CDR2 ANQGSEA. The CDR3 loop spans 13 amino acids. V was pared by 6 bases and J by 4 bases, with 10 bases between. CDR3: CSVLEAGANVLTF. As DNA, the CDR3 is TGCAGCGTGCTAGAAGCCGGGGCCAACGTCCTGACTTTC.

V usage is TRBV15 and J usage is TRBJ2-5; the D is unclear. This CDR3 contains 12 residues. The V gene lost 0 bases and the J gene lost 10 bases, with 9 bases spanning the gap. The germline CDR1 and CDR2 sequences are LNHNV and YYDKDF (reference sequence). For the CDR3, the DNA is TGTGCCACCAGCAGAGATCTACCCCGCCAGTACTTC. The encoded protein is CATSRDLPRQYF.

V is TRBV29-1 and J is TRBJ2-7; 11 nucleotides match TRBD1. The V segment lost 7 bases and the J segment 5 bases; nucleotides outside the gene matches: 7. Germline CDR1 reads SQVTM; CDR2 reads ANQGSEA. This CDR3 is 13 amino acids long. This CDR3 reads CSAAGQGANEQYF. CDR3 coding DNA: TGCAGCGCAGCAGGACAGGGGGCCAACGAGCAGTACTTC.

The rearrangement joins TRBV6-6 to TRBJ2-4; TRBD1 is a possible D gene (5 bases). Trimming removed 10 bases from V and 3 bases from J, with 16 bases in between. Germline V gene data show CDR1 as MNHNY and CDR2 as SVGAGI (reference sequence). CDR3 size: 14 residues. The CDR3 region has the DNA TGTGCCACCTTAGAAGGGGCCTTCAAAAACATTCAGTACTTC. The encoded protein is CATLEGAFKNIQYF.

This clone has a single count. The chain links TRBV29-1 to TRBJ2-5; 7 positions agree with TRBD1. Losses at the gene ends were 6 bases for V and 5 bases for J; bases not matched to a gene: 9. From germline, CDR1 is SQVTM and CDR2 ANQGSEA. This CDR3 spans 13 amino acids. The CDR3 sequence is CSVSEQGTETQYF. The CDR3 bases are TGCAGCGTCAGTGAACAGGGGACGGAGACCCAGTACTTC.

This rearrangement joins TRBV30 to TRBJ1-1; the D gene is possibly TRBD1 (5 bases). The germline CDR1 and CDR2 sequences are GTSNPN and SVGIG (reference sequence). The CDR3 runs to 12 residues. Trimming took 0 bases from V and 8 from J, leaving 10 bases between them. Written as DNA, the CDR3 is TGTGCCTGGAGTGTACAGGCCACCGAAGCTTTCTTT. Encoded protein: CAWSVQATEAFF. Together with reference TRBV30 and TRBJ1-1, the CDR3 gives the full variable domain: SQTIHQWPATLVQPVGSPLSLECTVEGTSNPNLYWYRQAAGRGLQLLFYSVGIGQISSEVPQNLSASRPQDRQFILSSKKLLLSDSGFYLCAWSVQATEAFFGQGTRLTVV.

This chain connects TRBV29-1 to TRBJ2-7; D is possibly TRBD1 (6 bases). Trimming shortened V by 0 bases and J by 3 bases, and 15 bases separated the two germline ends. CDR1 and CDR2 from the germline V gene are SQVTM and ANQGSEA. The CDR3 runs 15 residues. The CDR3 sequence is CSVEDLSGTNYEQYF. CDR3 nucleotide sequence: TGCAGCGTTGAAGACCTATCCGGGACAAACTACGAGCAGTACTTC.